These 20 T cell receptor beta chains originate from one sample sequenced in a study of identical twins. Using its own MiXCR run on the 5' RACE reads, TCRdb lists one record per CDR3 protein. The repertoire holds roughly 18,000 distinct CDR3 sequences, with roughly 69% as singletons. Sequenced: memory (CD45RO+) T cells sorted from blood. These receptor sequences come from a woman aged 18-29 years in good health. This table probably holds off-target reads from a library built for another chain.

The chain employs TRBV27 and TRBJ1-1; D perhaps matches TRBD1 (6 bases). The germline gives CDR1 MNHEY, CDR2 SMNVEV (reference sequence). The length of the CDR3 is 11 residues. V shed 6 bases and J shed 6 bases, with 8 bases lying between them. For the CDR3, the DNA is TGTGCCAGCAGGAGGGGGTCTGAAGCTTTCTTT. It codes for CASRRGSEAFF.

The chain joins TRBV29-1 to TRBJ2-1, with 8 nucleotides matching TRBD1. Germline V gene data show CDR1 as SQVTM and CDR2 as ANQGSEA. The CDR3 is 13 residues long. V dropped 8 bases and J dropped 4; count of bases not matched to a gene: 7. CDR3 in DNA: TGCAGCACCCCAGACAGGGGTTACAATGAGCAGTTCTTC. Amino acids: CSTPDRGYNEQFF.

The chain is built from TRBV6-5 and TRBJ1-1; D remains ambiguous. V lost 5 bases to trimming and J lost 0 bases, with 13 bases between them. The CDR3 extends over 15 amino acids. Germline V lookup: CDR1 MNHEY, CDR2 SVGAGI. The chain's CDR3 is CASSPPRRLNTEAFF. CDR3 bases: TGTGCCAGCAGTCCCCCCCGCAGGCTGAACACTGAAGCTTTCTTT.

The V call is TRBV20-1, the J call TRBJ2-3; a possible D gene is TRBD2 (7 bases). The V and J ends lost 6 bases and 5 bases respectively, with 21 bases between them. Germline V lookup: CDR1 DFQATT, CDR2 SNEGSKA (reference sequence). This CDR3 has 15 residues. CDR3 DNA sequence: TGCAGTGCCCCAGATGGGGGGGGCGAAGGAGATACGCAGTATTTT. It yields the protein CSAPDGGGEGDTQYF.

This chain connects TRBV6-2 or TRBV6-3 to TRBJ2-2; D is uncertain. Per germline, CDR1 MNHEY and CDR2 SVGEGT. This CDR3 is 15 amino acids long. The V and J ends lost 7 bases and 5 bases respectively, with 17 bases between them. DNA of the CDR3: TGTGCCAGCACCCCGTATGTATCGGAGACCGGGGAGCTGTTTTTT. Its protein product is CASTPYVSETGELFF.

The chain recombines TRBV20-1 with TRBJ2-7; 7 bases agree with TRBD1. Germline lookup yields CDR1 DFQATT and CDR2 SNEGSKA (reference sequence). The CDR3 has 12 amino acids. V gave up 2 bases and J gave up 4 bases; unmatched junction bases: 2. The CDR3 region has the DNA TGCAGTGCTAGACTACAGGGGTACGAGCAGTACTTC. Its translation: CSARLQGYEQYF.

The chain joins TRBV27 to TRBJ2-7, with TRBD2 as a possible D gene (6 bases). The germline V gene has CDR1 MNHEY and CDR2 SMNVEV (reference sequence). Trimming removed 8 bases at V and 4 bases at J, with 9 bases between. The CDR3 loop spans 11 amino acids. Written as DNA, the CDR3 is TGTGCCAGCCGCCGGGGGTACGAGCAGTACTTC. It translates to CASRRGYEQYF.

The genes are TRBV24-1 and TRBJ2-1; no reliable D call. Germline V lookup: CDR1 KGHDR, CDR2 SFDVKD. The CDR3 sequence is 14 residues long. Trimming shortened V by 6 bases and J by 9 bases, and 17 bases separated the two germline ends. CDR3 amino acids: CATSNPSSGVEQFF. The CDR3 nucleotides read TGTGCCACCAGTAACCCAAGCAGTGGCGTTGAGCAGTTCTTC.

This clonotype was seen only a few times. The chain recombines TRBV6-2 or TRBV6-3 with TRBJ2-2; TRBD1 might be the D (5 bases). The germline CDR1 and CDR2 sequences are MNHEY and SVGEGT. V was cut by 6 bases and J by 0 bases, with 17 bases left in between. The CDR3 runs 17 residues. CDR3 sequence (DNA): TGTGCCAGCAGCCCCCGCATCCAGGGCACGAACACCGGGGAGCTGTTTTTT. Encoded protein: CASSPRIQGTNTGELFF.

This chain connects TRBV27 to TRBJ2-1; D ambiguous. The V and J ends lost 6 bases and 0 bases respectively, with 12 bases between them. This CDR3 spans 15 amino acids. Germline-derived CDR1 and CDR2 are MNHEY and SMNVEV (reference sequence). Written as DNA, the CDR3 is TGTGCCAGCAGCTCGAATAGGGTCTCCTACAATGAGCAGTTCTTC. Its translation: CASSSNRVSYNEQFF.

The rearrangement links TRBV6-2 or TRBV6-3 to TRBJ2-5, with 7 bases identical to TRBD1. This CDR3 is 14 amino acids long. CDR1 is MNHEY, CDR2 SVGEGT, per germline. After removal of 4 bases from V and 3 bases from J, the junction contained 5 bases not matched to a gene. CDR3 DNA sequence: TGTGCCAGCAGTTTCTCCGGGACAGAAGAGACCCAGTACTTC. Protein product: CASSFSGTEETQYF.

This clonotype has a single count. The V gene is TRBV6-2 or TRBV6-3, the J gene TRBJ2-2; D is possibly TRBD2 (6 bases). V gave up 8 bases and J gave up 8 bases, with 18 bases separating them. Germline CDR1 and CDR2: MNHEY and SVGEGT. CDR3 length: 14 amino acids. This CDR3 reads CASRRGPRSGELFF. In DNA, the CDR3 is TGTGCCAGCCGGCGGGGACCCCGGTCGGGGGAGCTGTTTTTT.

This clonotype was detected a few times. V and J are TRBV10-3 and TRBJ2-7; 9 bases fit TRBD1. The germline V gene encodes CDR1 ENHRY and CDR2 SYGVKD. The V and J ends lost 6 bases and 2 bases, in that order; junction bases with no gene match: 5. CDR3 length: 14 amino acids. The CDR3 DNA sequence: TGTGCCATCAGCTTCCGGGACAGGGCCTACGAGCAGTACTTC. It encodes CAISFRDRAYEQYF.

The chain recombines TRBV11-3 with TRBJ2-1; D call uncertain. This CDR3 has 13 amino acids. Trimming removed 5 bases at V and 7 bases at J, with 12 bases between. Germline-derived CDR1 and CDR2 are SGHNT and YENEEA. The CDR3: CASSPSARNEQFF. The CDR3 DNA follows: TGTGCCAGCAGCCCCTCGGCCAGGAATGAGCAGTTCTTC.

As for this clonotype: The junction does not match germline at one end; this may be a read error. The J gene is TRBJ2-7, the V gene TRBV12-3 or TRBV12-4, with TRBD2 matching over 7 bases. The CDR3 totals 15 residues. The CDR3 nucleotides read TGTGCCAGCAGTTTCCGGGGGGACCCTTCCCGGATCGAGAACTTC. Its translation: CASSFRGDPSRIENF.

The CDR3 DNA reads TGTGCCAGCAGCTTTGGCCTAGCGGAATTCTACGAGCAGTACTTC. It codes for CASSFGLAEFYEQYF. The chain recombines TRBV5-5 with TRBJ2-7, with 7 bases that match TRBD2. Trimming cost V 2 bases and J 3 bases; bases outside gene matches: 8. CDR1 and CDR2 (germline): SGHKS, YYEKEE (reference sequence). This CDR3 spans 15 amino acids.

The rearrangement joins TRBV14 to TRBJ1-1; 9 bases align to TRBD1. CDR1 and CDR2 from the germline V gene are SGHDN and FVKESK. V lost 3 bases and J lost 1; bases outside the gene matches: 9. The length of the CDR3 is 17 residues. The CDR3 sequence: CASSQGDRAYGNTEAFF. In nucleotides, the CDR3 is TGTGCCAGCAGCCAGGGGGACAGGGCCTATGGGAACACTGAAGCTTTCTTT.

The table lists this clonotype with a few counts. This chain links TRBV29-1 with TRBJ2-7; D is possibly TRBD2 (5 bases). The germline gives CDR1 SQVTM, CDR2 ANQGSEA. The CDR3 spans 13 residues. The V and J ends lost 3 bases and 0 bases respectively, with 9 bases between them. CDR3 region: CSVEDWSSYEQYF. The CDR3, as DNA: TGCAGCGTTGAGGACTGGAGCTCCTACGAGCAGTACTTC.

For the CDR3, the DNA is TGTGCCAGCAGCTCCCACATTATGGATACGCAGTATTTT. It is translated as CASSSHIMDTQYF. The gene calls are TRBV6-6 and TRBJ2-3; D is ambiguous. CDR3 length: 13 residues. V lost 6 bases, J lost 6 bases, and 13 bases lay in between. CDR1 is MNHNY, CDR2 SVGAGI, per germline (reference sequence).

The J gene is TRBJ2-1, the V gene TRBV29-1; the D is unclear. Deletions cut 4 bases from V and 1 base from J, with 11 bases between. Germline assignment: CDR1 SQVTM and CDR2 ANQGSEA. The CDR3 loop spans 14 amino acids. The CDR3 region has the DNA TGCAGCGTTGGATCGGGTAGGTCCTACAATGAGCAGTTCTTC. Amino acid sequence: CSVGSGRSYNEQFF.